This T cell receptor beta chain was obtained from a study of PD-L1 blockade in urothelial cancer. The wider study: Each blood sample yielded a median of about 150,000 T cells. Study results and limitations: Better survival was predicted when blood TCR clonality before treatment fell below the median.

Between 1 and 8 samples per patient were obtained, pretreatment and on-treatment. Germline trimming cut 11 bases from V and 8 bases from J; bases unmatched to any gene: 17. CDR1 and CDR2 from the germline V gene are ENHRY and SYGVKD. The CDR3 extends over 16 amino acids. For this clone: The antigen is undetermined.

Measured with immunoSEQ multiplex PCR; TCRdb has only the in-frame clones, and not every one. The table records more than 55,000 clones, around 84% of them present only once. The material was PBMCs, obtained around atezolizumab (anti-PD-L1) treatment. The receptor was isolated from a man between 45 and 60 years old with urothelial cancer. The chain is built from TRBV10-3 and TRBJ2-7, with 14 nucleotides matching TRBD2. CDR3 region: CALSERGGTSGSKQYF. As DNA, the CDR3 is TGTGCCCTATCGGAGCGTGGGGGGACTAGCGGGAGTAAGCAGTACTTC.